A selection of T cell receptor beta chains follows, all from one sample in a study of blood T cell repertoires in COVID-19. The data were produced by immunoSEQ multiplex PCR, yet TCRdb's version contains in-frame clones alone and is incomplete. The repertoire holds more than 100,000 clones, with around 87% as singletons. Sequenced: peripheral blood. The receptors here all came from a woman aged 55-69 years with COVID-19, enrolled during active disease. Both conserved end residues are part of each CDR3. The D gene is left open where the match is weak. Size is omitted from some rows. Given values are once, few, many or a class for expanded clones.

D gene	J gene	V gene	clone size	CDR3 protein	CDR3 DNA
TRBD1	TRBJ1-2	TRBV5-6	-	CASSPAGTAYLYGYTF	TGTGCCAGCAGCCCCGCCGGGACAGCCTACCTTTATGGCTACACCTTC
TRBD2	TRBJ2-3	TRBV5-1	-	CASSLVTSGGVMDTQYF	TGCGCCAGCAGCTTGGTCACTAGCGGGGGGGTTATGGATACGCAGTATTTT
-	TRBJ1-1	TRBV5-1	-	CASSRVGREGTEAFF	TGCGCCAGCAGCCGGGTCGGGCGAGAGGGCACTGAAGCTTTCTTT
TRBD2	TRBJ2-3	TRBV7-2	-	CASSRRLAGATDTQYF	TGTGCCAGCAGCCGGAGACTAGCGGGGGCCACAGATACGCAGTATTTT
-	TRBJ1-5	TRBV7-3	-	CASSLGAGQPQHF	TGTGCCAGCAGCTTAGGGGCAGGTCAGCCCCAGCATTTT
-	TRBJ2-1	TRBV5-1	once	CASSRVGVNEQFF	TGCGCCAGCAGCCGCGTAGGGGTAAATGAGCAGTTCTTC
TRBD1	TRBJ1-5	TRBV4-2	-	CASSGTGTGTIGFGQPQHF	TGTGCCAGCAGCGGAACCGGGACAGGGACTATTGGGTTTGGTCAGCCCCAGCATTTT
-	TRBJ2-2	TRBV6-4	-	CASSPRGLTGELFF	TGTGCCAGCAGCCCCAGGGGCCTCACCGGGGAGCTGTTTTTT
TRBD2	TRBJ2-1	TRBV7-2	-	CASSKAGGRYNEQFF	TGTGCCAGCAGTAAAGCGGGGGGGCGGTACAATGAGCAGTTCTTC
TRBD2	TRBJ2-7	TRBV6-6	-	CASSSAGGPYEQYF	TGTGCCAGCAGCTCAGCGGGGGGCCCCTACGAGCAGTACTTC
TRBD1	TRBJ2-2	TRBV9	-	CASSVEYGTGAATGELFF	TGTGCCAGCAGCGTAGAGTACGGGACAGGGGCCGCCACCGGGGAGCTGTTTTTT
-	TRBJ2-2	TRBV27	-	CASSLRGLPPGELFF	TGTGCCAGCAGTTTACGGGGACTTCCCCCCGGGGAGCTGTTTTTT
TRBD1	TRBJ1-2	TRBV4-2	-	CASSQESGTGIYGYTF	TGTGCCAGCAGCCAAGAAAGCGGGACAGGGATCTATGGCTACACCTTC
-	TRBJ1-2	TRBV9	-	CASSVGQGLDGYTF	TGTGCCAGCAGCGTAGGGCAGGGTTTGGATGGCTACACCTTC
-	TRBJ2-2	TRBV4-2	-	CASSQDRAGELFF	TGTGCCAGCAGCCAAGATCGTGCCGGGGAGCTGTTTTTT
TRBD1	TRBJ2-2	TRBV18	-	CASSPVTGTNTGELFF	TGTGCCAGCTCACCCGTGACAGGGACGAACACCGGGGAGCTGTTTTTT
TRBD2	TRBJ2-5	TRBV19	few	CATGGGTSGSPLRETQYF	TGTGCCACCGGGGGGGGGACTAGCGGGTCCCCACTCCGGGAGACCCAGTACTTC
-	TRBJ2-2	TRBV11-2	once	CASLRLVGTGELFF	TGTGCCAGCCTACGACTAGTTGGGACCGGGGAGCTGTTTTTT
-	TRBJ1-1	TRBV4-2	-	CASRKAGWATEAFF	TGTGCCAGCAGAAAGGCAGGGTGGGCCACTGAAGCTTTCTTT
-	TRBJ2-7	TRBV5-1	-	CASSDGLAYEQYF	TGCGCCAGCAGCGACGGACTGGCCTACGAGCAGTACTTC
-	TRBJ1-2	TRBV5-8	few	CASTGAGGYTF	TGTGCCAGCACCGGAGCGGGCGGCTACACCTTC
-	TRBJ2-7	TRBV6-4	once	CASSDSSWSNEQYF	TGTGCCAGCAGTGACTCGTCCTGGAGCAACGAGCAGTACTTC
-	TRBJ2-7	TRBV21-1	-	CASSKGTGVHEQYF	TGTGCCAGCAGCAAAGGAACAGGGGTGCACGAGCAGTACTTC
-	TRBJ1-4	TRBV5-1	-	CASSLGQGPDIEKLFF	TGCGCCAGCAGCTTGGGGCAGGGGCCCGATATCGAAAAACTGTTTTTT
-	TRBJ1-1	TRBV4-3	-	CASSQVLLSGNTEAFF	TGCGCCAGCAGCCAAGTCCTTTTGTCGGGGAACACTGAAGCTTTCTTT
-	TRBJ2-1	TRBV6-4	-	CASSEEGGTYNEQFF	TGTGCCAGCAGTGAAGAGGGCGGGACCTACAATGAGCAGTTCTTC
-	TRBJ1-5	TRBV2	-	CASSIQVNQPQHF	TGTGCCAGCAGTATACAGGTGAATCAGCCCCAGCATTTT
-	TRBJ2-7	TRBV19	-	CASNPPGLRYEQYF	TGTGCCAGTAACCCACCGGGACTTCGCTACGAGCAGTACTTC
-	TRBJ2-3	TRBV20-1	-	CSVSVDTQYF	TGCAGTGTATCGGTGGATACGCAGTATTTT
TRBD2	TRBJ2-1	TRBV7-9	-	CASSPGTSGGRSYNEQFF	TGTGCCAGCAGCCCGGGGACTAGCGGGGGGCGCTCCTACAATGAGCAGTTCTTC
TRBD1	TRBJ1-2	TRBV15	-	CATSRRDSAPGYTF	TGTGCCACCAGCAGAAGGGACAGCGCCCCCGGCTACACCTTC
-	TRBJ1-2	TRBV5-4	-	CASSPGSPGFYGYTF	TGTGCCAGCAGCCCCGGGTCGCCTGGATTCTATGGCTACACCTTC
-	TRBJ1-5	TRBV3-1/TRBV3-2	-	CASSQQGTRNQPQHF	TGTGCCAGCAGTCAACAGGGAACGCGCAATCAGCCCCAGCATTTT
TRBD2	TRBJ2-1	TRBV7-9	-	CASSFAGGHNEQFF	TGTGCCAGCAGCTTTGCGGGGGGGCACAATGAGCAGTTCTTC
TRBD1	TRBJ2-1	TRBV29-1	-	CSVTGGLSYNEQFF	TGCAGCGTTACAGGGGGATTATCCTACAATGAGCAGTTCTTC
TRBD1	TRBJ1-2	TRBV7-8	-	CASSLGTGANYGYTF	TGTGCCAGCAGCTTAGGCACAGGGGCAAACTATGGCTACACCTTC
-	TRBJ2-5	TRBV21-1	-	CASSKAIAGVETQYF	TGTGCCAGCAGCAAAGCAATCGCAGGGGTAGAGACCCAGTACTTC